These T cell receptor beta chains were read from a single sample in a study of blood T cell repertoires in COVID-19. TCRdb's copy holds only in-frame clones and misses some; the assay was immunoSEQ multiplex PCR. The sample shows 250,000 to 350,000 clones, about 86% of them seen only once. The sequenced sample consisted of peripheral blood. These receptors all come from a person aged 65 to 85 with COVID-19, enrolled during active disease. Both conserved end residues are part of each CDR3. A D gene is named only where the DNA matches it firmly. Clone size, where shown, is once, few, many, or a class for clones that have expanded.

abundance	d_gene	len	j_gene	v_gene	CDR3aa	CDR3nt
-	TRBD1	14	TRBJ2-1	TRBV7-2	CASSRDRQYHEQFF	TGTGCCAGCTCCCGGGACAGGCAGTACCATGAGCAGTTCTTC
once	-	15	TRBJ1-6	TRBV27	CASSGGRGPNSPLHF	TGTGCCAGCAGCGGAGGTCGTGGACCCAATTCACCCCTCCACTTT
-	-	15	TRBJ1-5	TRBV6-5	CASTPTSFLREPQHF	TGTGCCAGCACCCCAACATCTTTCCTCCGGGAGCCCCAGCATTTT
-	-	14	TRBJ1-2	TRBV4-3	CASSQDLGAYGYTF	TGCGCCAGCAGCCAAGATCTGGGGGCCTATGGCTACACCTTC
-	-	12	TRBJ1-2	TRBV27	CASPRGNYGYTF	TGTGCCAGCCCCAGGGGAAACTATGGCTACACCTTC
-	-	16	TRBJ2-2	TRBV11-3	CASSPGTRTNTGELFF	TGTGCCAGCAGCCCGGGAACCAGGACCAACACCGGGGAGCTGTTTTTT
-	-	15	TRBJ2-3	TRBV5-1	CATTPARGSTDTQYF	TGCGCCACCACCCCGGCGCGGGGTAGCACAGATACGCAGTATTTT
-	TRBD2	20	TRBJ2-5	TRBV15	CATSNNVPRRLAGSQETQYF	TGTGCCACCAGCAATAACGTCCCCCGCCGGTTAGCGGGGTCCCAAGAGACCCAGTACTTC
few	-	14	TRBJ1-1	TRBV4-3	CASSQEGSTGEAFF	TGCGCCAGCAGCCAAGAGGGTTCGACAGGAGAAGCTTTCTTT
-	TRBD2	16	TRBJ2-4	TRBV7-2	CASSRRVIAGGNIQYF	TGTGCCAGCAGCCGCCGGGTGATAGCGGGAGGGAACATTCAGTACTTC
-	-	13	TRBJ1-3	TRBV19	CATRGQPGNTIYF	TGTGCCACTCGGGGTCAGCCTGGAAACACCATATATTTT
-	TRBD1	14	TRBJ1-5	TRBV7-8	CASSTDRGNQPQHF	TGTGCCAGCAGCACGGACAGGGGCAATCAGCCCCAGCATTTT
-	TRBD1	13	TRBJ1-2	TRBV5-1	CASSLGGGWGYTF	TGCGCCAGCAGCTTAGGAGGGGGCTGGGGCTACACCTTC
-	-	15	TRBJ1-1	TRBV7-9	CASSLAAGLNTEAFF	TGTGCCAGTAGCTTAGCGGCAGGCCTCAACACTGAAGCTTTCTTT
-	-	11	TRBJ1-2	TRBV24-1	CATSEGRGYTF	TGTGCCACCTCGGAGGGTCGTGGCTACACCTTC
-	TRBD1	15	TRBJ2-7	TRBV7-2	CASSPKTGNQGEQYF	TGTGCCAGCAGCCCGAAGACAGGGAATCAAGGGGAGCAGTACTTC
-	TRBD2	16	TRBJ2-4	TRBV6-2/TRBV6-3	CASSRTPGLARNIQYF	TGTGCCAGCAGCCGAACGCCGGGACTAGCGAGAAACATTCAGTACTTC
-	-	17	TRBJ2-3	TRBV11-2	CASSLVGGRTWPDTQYF	TGTGCCAGCAGCTTAGTGGGGGGGCGCACCTGGCCAGATACGCAGTATTTT
-	TRBD1	15	TRBJ1-1	TRBV19	CASSINRGPNTEAFF	TGTGCCAGTAGTATTAACAGGGGCCCGAACACTGAAGCTTTCTTT
-	-	14	TRBJ2-2	TRBV13	CASSPVEGTGELFF	TGTGCCAGCAGCCCCGTAGAGGGCACCGGGGAGCTGTTTTTT
once	-	14	TRBJ1-1	TRBV5-6	CASSLRWGDTEAFF	TGTGCCAGCAGCTTGCGTTGGGGGGACACTGAAGCTTTCTTT
-	-	13	TRBJ2-3	TRBV18	CASSPLMTDTQYF	TGTGCCAGCTCACCGTTAATGACAGATACGCAGTATTTT
-	TRBD1	15	TRBJ1-6	TRBV19	CATTSRDSRFSPLHF	TGTGCCACCACCTCGAGGGACAGCAGATTTTCACCCCTCCACTTT
-	-	16	TRBJ2-5	TRBV4-3	CASSQTLEAGRETQYF	TGCGCCAGCAGCCAGACTCTGGAGGCAGGACGGGAGACCCAGTACTTC
-	-	12	TRBJ1-6	TRBV5-1	CASGQPNSPLHF	TGCGCCAGTGGACAGCCTAATTCACCCCTCCACTTT
-	TRBD2	15	TRBJ2-3	TRBV7-2	CASSAQTSREGTQYF	TGTGCCAGCAGCGCCCAGACCTCGCGGGAGGGTACGCAGTATTTT
-	-	12	TRBJ1-5	TRBV5-6	CASSFPGQPQHF	TGTGCCAGCAGCTTCCCCGGGCAGCCCCAGCATTTT
-	-	14	TRBJ1-4	TRBV9	CASSVRGGYEKLFF	TGTGCCAGCAGCGTCAGGGGTGGCTATGAAAAACTGTTTTTT
-	TRBD2	15	TRBJ2-1	TRBV13	CASSLPSGRGNEQFF	TGTGCCAGCAGCTTACCTAGCGGGAGGGGTAATGAGCAGTTCTTC
-	TRBD2	18	TRBJ2-1	TRBV7-3	CASSLMPSTSGRTNEQFF	TGTGCCAGCAGCTTAATGCCCTCGACTAGCGGGAGAACCAATGAGCAGTTCTTC
once	TRBD2	17	TRBJ2-1	TRBV4-3	CASSQDLDSGGIDEQFF	TGCGCCAGCAGCCAAGATCTCGATAGCGGGGGGATCGATGAGCAGTTCTTC
-	-	14	TRBJ1-3	TRBV6-5	CASRLDISGNTIYF	TGTGCCAGCAGGCTGGACATCTCTGGAAACACCATATATTTT
-	-	17	TRBJ1-4	TRBV5-1	CASSTVPVTGVNEKLFF	TGCGCCAGCAGCACAGTACCGGTGACGGGAGTTAATGAAAAACTGTTTTTT
once	-	13	TRBJ2-5	TRBV15	CATSRGPRETQYF	TGTGCCACCAGCAGAGGTCCGCGGGAGACCCAGTACTTC